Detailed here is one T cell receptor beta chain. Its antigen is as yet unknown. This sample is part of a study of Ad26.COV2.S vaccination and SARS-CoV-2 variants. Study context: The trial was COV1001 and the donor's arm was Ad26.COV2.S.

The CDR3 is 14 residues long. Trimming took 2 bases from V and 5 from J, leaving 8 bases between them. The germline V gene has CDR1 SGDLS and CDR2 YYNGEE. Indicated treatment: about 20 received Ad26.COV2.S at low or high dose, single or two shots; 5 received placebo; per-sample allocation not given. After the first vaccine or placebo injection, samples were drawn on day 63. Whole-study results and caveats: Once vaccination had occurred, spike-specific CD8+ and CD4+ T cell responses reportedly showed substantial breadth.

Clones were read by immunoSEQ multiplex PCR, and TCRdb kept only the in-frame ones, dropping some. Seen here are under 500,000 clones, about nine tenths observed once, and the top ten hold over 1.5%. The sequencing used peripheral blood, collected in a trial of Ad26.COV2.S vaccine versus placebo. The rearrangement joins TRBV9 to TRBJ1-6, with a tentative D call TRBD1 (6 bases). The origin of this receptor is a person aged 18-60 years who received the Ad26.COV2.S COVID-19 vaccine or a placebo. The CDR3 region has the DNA TGTGCCAGCAGCGTGGACAGTAATAATTCACCCCTCCACTTT. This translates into CASSVDSNNSPLHF.